The T cell receptor beta chain under discussion was sequenced for a study of blood T cell repertoires in COVID-19. Assay: immunoSEQ multiplex PCR; the TCRdb copy retains only in-frame clones and omits some. Of some 190,000 clones in the sample, approximately 85% were seen once. V was shortened by 0 bases and J by 6 bases, with 12 bases between the two germline ends. The germline V gene encodes CDR1 SEHNR and CDR2 FQNEAQ (reference sequence). The CDR3 consists of 15 residues. The clonotype originates from a man older than 75 with COVID-19, enrolled during active disease. The sample taken for sequencing was peripheral blood. The chain joins TRBV7-9 to TRBJ1-5, with D unresolved. CDR3 coding DNA: TGTGCCAGCAGCTTAGCGGGCGGGGAAGGTCAGCCCCAGCATTTT. This codes for CASSLAGGEGQPQHF.